This record covers a single T cell receptor beta chain. The CDR3 runs 15 residues. Between the trimmed V and J ends, which lost 0 bases and 4 bases, there was a span of 12 bases. Germline CDR1 reads SGDLS; CDR2 reads YYNGEE. Profiled with immunoSEQ multiplex PCR; TCRdb holds only in-frame clones, not every one. The top ten hold roughly 3.5% of the sample, which has just over 65,000 clones, 70% to 90% seen once. Documented time point: after neoadjuvant nivolumab, at surgical resection. This entry comes from a study of neoadjuvant anti-PD-1 for oral cavity cancer. Study summary: Patients without progression received a fourth nivolumab dose around day 43, then surgical resection on days 50-56.

This chain joins TRBV9 and TRBJ2-3; the D is unclear. This material consisted of PBMCs, taken after nivolumab (anti-PD-1) treatment. This TCR was sampled from a person between 40 and 85 years old with oral cavity squamous cell carcinoma. The CDR3, as DNA: TGTGCCAGCAGCGTAGGTTTCTGGGGTTCAGATACGCAGTATTTT. Its translation is CASSVGFWGSDTQYF.